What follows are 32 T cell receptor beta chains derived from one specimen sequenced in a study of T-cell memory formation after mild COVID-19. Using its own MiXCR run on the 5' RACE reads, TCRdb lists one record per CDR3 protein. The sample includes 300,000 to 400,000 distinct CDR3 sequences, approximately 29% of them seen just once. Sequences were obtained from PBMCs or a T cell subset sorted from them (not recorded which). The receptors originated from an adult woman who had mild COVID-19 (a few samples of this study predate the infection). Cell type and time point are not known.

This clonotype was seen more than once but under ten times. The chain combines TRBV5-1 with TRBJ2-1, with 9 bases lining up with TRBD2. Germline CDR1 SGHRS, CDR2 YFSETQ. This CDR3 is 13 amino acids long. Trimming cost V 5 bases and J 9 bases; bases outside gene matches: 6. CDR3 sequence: CASRRTSEAEQFF. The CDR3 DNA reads TGCGCCAGCAGACGGACTAGCGAGGCTGAGCAGTTCTTC.

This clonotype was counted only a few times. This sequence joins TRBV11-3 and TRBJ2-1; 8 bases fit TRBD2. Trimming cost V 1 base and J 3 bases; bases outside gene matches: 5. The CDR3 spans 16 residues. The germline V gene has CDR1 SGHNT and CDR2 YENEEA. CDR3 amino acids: CASSLGAGGFYNEQFF. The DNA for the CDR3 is TGTGCCAGCAGCTTAGGGGCGGGGGGATTCTACAATGAGCAGTTCTTC.

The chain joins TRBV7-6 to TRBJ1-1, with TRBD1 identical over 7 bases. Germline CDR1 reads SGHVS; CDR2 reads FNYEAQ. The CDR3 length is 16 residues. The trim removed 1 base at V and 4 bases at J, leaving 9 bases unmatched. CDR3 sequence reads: CASSLVAGGFLTEAFF. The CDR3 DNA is TGTGCCAGCAGCTTAGTGGCAGGGGGTTTCCTCACTGAAGCTTTCTTT.

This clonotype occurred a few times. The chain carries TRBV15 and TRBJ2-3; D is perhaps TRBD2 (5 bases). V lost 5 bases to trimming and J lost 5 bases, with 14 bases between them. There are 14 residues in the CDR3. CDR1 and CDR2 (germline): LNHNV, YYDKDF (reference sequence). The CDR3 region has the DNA TGTGCCACCAGCGGGAGCGGCCACGGAGATACGCAGTATTTT. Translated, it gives CATSGSGHGDTQYF.

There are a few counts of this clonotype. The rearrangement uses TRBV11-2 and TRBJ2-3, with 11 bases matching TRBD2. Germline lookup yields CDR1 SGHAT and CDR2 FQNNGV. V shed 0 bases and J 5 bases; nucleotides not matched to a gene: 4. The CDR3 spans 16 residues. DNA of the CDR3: TGTGCCAGCAGCTTAGAGCTAGCGGGAGGTGGAGATACGCAGTATTTT. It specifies CASSLELAGGGDTQYF.

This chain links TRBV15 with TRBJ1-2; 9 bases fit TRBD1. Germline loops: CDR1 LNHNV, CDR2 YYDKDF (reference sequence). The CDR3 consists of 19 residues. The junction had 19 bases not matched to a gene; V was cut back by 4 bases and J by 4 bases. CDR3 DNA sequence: TGTGCCACCAGCACTCAGGTCGGGACAGGGTCAGGGTTGGGCTATGGCTACACCTTC. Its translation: CATSTQVGTGSGLGYGYTF.

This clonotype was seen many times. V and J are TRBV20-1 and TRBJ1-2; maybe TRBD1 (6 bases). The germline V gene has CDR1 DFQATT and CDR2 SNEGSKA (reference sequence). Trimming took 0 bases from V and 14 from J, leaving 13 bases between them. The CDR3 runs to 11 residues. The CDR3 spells CSARDDRLITF. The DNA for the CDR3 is TGCAGTGCTAGAGATGACAGGTTAATAACCTTC.

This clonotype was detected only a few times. The CDR3 sequence is CASSLDRVLQTQYF. CDR3 nucleotides: TGCGCCAGCAGCTTGGACAGGGTACTACAGACCCAGTACTTC. This chain uses TRBV5-1 with TRBJ2-5, with D possibly TRBD1 on 6 matching bases. V was shortened by 0 bases and J by 6 bases, with 12 bases between the two germline ends. Germline values: CDR1 SGHRS, CDR2 YFSETQ. The CDR3 is 14 residues long.

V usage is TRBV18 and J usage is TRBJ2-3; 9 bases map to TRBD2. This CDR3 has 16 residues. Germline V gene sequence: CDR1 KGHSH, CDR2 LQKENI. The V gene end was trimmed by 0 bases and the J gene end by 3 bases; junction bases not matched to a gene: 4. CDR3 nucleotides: TGTGCCAGCTCACCACCGGCGCGGGGGGGGACAGATACGCAGTATTTT. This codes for CASSPPARGGTDTQYF.

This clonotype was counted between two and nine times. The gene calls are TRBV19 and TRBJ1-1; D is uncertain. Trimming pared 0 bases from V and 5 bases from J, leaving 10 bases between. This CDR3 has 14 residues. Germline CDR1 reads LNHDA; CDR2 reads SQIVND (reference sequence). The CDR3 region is CASSIERVGTEAFF. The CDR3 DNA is TGTGCCAGTAGTATAGAAAGGGTGGGGACTGAAGCTTTCTTT.

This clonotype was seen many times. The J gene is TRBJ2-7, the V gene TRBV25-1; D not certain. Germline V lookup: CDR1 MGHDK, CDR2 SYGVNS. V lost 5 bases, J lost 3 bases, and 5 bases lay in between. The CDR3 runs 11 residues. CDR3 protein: CASSIYYEQYF. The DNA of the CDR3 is TGTGCCAGCAGTATCTACTACGAGCAGTACTTC.

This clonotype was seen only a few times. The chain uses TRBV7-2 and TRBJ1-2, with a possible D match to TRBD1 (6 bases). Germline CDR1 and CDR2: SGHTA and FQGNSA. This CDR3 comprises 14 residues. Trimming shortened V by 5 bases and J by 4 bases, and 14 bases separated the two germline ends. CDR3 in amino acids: CASSPPPGAYGYTF. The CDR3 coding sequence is TGTGCCAGCAGCCCCCCCCCGGGGGCCTATGGCTACACCTTC.

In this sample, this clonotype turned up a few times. DNA of the CDR3: TGTGCCAGCCGGGGGGGACAGGGGGATTTTGAGCAGTTCTTC. This codes for CASRGGQGDFEQFF. The genes are TRBV6-5 and TRBJ2-1; 11 bases line up with TRBD1. The CDR3 extends over 14 amino acids. J gave up 9 bases and V 8 bases, and 9 bases lay outside the gene matches. The germline V gene encodes CDR1 MNHEY and CDR2 SVGAGI.

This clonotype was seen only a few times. The CDR3 sequence is CASSPTAYWTQFETQYF. The CDR3 DNA reads TGTGCCAGCAGTCCCACCGCATATTGGACCCAATTCGAGACCCAGTACTTC. V and J are TRBV27 and TRBJ2-5, with D uncertain. This CDR3 has 17 amino acids. V gave up 5 bases and J gave up 5 bases, with 24 bases separating them. CDR1 is MNHEY and CDR2 is SMNVEV in the germline V gene (reference sequence).

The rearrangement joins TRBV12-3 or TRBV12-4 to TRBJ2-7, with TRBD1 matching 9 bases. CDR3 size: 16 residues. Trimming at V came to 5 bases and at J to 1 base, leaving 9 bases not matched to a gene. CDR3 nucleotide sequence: TGTGCCAGCAGTCCCTTGGGACAGGGCCTATCCTACGAGCAGTACTTC. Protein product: CASSPLGQGLSYEQYF.

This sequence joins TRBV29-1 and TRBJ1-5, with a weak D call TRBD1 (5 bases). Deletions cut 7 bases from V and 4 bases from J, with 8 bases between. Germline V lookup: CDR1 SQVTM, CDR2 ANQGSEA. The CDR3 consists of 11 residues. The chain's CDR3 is CSDWGNQPQHF. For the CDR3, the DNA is TGCAGCGACTGGGGGAATCAGCCCCAGCATTTT.

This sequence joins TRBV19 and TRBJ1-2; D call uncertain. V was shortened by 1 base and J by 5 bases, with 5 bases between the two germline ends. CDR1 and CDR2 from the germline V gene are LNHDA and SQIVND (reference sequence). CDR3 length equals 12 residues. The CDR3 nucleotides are TGTGCCAGTAGTATAGGGCCATATGGCTACACCTTC. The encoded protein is CASSIGPYGYTF.

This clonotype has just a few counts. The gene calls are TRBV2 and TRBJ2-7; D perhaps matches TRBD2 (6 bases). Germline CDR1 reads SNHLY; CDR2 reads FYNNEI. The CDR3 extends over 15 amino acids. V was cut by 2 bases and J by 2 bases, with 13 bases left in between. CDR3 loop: CASSELLAETYEQYF. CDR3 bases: TGTGCCAGCAGTGAATTACTAGCCGAAACCTACGAGCAGTACTTC.

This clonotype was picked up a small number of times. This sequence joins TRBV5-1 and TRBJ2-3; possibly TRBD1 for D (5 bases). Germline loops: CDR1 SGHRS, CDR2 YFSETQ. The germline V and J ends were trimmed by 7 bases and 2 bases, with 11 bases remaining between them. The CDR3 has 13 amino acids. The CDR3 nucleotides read TGCGCCAGCCTTGACAGCTACACAGATACGCAGTATTTT. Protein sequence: CASLDSYTDTQYF.

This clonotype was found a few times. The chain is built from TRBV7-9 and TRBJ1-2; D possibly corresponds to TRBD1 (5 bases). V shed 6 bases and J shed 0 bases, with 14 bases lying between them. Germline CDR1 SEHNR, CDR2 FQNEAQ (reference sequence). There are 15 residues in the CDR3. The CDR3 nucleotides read TGTGCCAGCAGAATCCAAGGGACCTCTAACTATGGCTACACCTTC. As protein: CASRIQGTSNYGYTF.

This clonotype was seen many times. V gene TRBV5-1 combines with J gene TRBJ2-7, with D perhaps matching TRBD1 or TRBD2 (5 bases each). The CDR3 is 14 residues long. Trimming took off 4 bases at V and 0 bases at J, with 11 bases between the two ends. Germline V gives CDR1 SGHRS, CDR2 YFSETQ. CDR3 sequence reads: CASSPGRSSYEQYF. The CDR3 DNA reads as TGCGCCAGCAGCCCGGGACGTAGCTCCTACGAGCAGTACTTC.

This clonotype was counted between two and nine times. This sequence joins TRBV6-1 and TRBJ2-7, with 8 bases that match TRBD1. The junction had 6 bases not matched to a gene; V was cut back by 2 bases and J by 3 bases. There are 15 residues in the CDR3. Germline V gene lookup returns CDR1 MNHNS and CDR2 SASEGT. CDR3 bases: TGTGCCAGCAGTGAAAGTAGAACAGGGGGCTACGAGCAGTACTTC. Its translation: CASSESRTGGYEQYF.

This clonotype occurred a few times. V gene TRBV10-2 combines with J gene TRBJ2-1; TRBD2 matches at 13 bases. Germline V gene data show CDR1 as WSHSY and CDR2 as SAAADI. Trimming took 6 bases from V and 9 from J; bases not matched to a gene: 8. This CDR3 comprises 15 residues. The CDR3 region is CASRTGTSGVSEQFF. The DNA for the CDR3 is TGCGCCAGCAGGACCGGGACTAGCGGGGTGTCTGAGCAGTTCTTC.

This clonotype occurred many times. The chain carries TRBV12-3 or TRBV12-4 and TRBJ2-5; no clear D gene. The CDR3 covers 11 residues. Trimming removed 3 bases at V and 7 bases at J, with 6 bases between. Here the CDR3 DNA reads TGTGCCAGCAGTTTCCCAGGGACCCAGTACTTC. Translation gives CASSFPGTQYF.

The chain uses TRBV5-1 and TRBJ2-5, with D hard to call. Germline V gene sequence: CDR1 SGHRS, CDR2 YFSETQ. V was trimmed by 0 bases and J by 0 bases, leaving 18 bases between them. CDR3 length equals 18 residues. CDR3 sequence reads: CASSLAVNAARYQETQYF. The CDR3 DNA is TGCGCCAGCAGCTTGGCCGTTAACGCGGCTAGGTACCAAGAGACCCAGTACTTC.

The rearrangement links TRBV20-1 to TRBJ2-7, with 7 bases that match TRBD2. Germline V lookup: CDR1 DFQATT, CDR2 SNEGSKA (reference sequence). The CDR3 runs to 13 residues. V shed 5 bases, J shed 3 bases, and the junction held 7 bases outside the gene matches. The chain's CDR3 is CSASRTRNYEQYF. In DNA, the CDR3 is TGCAGTGCTTCCAGGACTAGGAACTACGAGCAGTACTTC.

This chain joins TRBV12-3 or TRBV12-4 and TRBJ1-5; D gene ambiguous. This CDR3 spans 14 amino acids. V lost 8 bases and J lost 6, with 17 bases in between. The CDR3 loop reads CASRIGGPTQPQHF. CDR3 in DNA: TGTGCCAGCCGGATAGGAGGCCCAACTCAGCCCCAGCATTTT.

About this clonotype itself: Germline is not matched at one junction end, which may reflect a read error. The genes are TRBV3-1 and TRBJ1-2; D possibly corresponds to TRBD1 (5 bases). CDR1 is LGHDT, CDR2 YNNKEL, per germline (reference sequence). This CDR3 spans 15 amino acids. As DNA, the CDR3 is TGTTCCAGCACCGATTCCGATGACAGATACTATGGCTACACCTTC. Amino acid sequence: CSSTDSDDRYYGYTF.

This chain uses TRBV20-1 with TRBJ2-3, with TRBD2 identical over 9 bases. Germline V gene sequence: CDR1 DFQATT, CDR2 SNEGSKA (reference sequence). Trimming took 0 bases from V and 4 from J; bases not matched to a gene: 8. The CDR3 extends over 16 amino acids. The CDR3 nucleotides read TGCAGTGCTAGAGATATTGCGGGGGGGCCTGCAGATACGCAGTATTTT. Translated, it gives CSARDIAGGPADTQYF.

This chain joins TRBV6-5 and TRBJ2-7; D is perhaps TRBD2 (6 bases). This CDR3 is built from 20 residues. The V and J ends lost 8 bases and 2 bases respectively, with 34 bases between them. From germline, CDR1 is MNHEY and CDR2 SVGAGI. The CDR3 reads CASGRNRRDRRFSLTYEQYF. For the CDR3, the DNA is TGTGCCAGCGGGAGGAATAGACGCGATCGGAGGTTTAGTCTTACCTACGAGCAGTACTTC.

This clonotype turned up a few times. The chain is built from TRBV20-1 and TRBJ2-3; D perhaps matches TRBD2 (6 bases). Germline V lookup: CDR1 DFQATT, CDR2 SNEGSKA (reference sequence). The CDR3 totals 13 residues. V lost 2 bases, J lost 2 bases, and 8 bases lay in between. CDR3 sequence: CSARLATTDTQYF. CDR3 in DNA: TGCAGTGCTAGACTAGCGACCACAGATACGCAGTATTTT.

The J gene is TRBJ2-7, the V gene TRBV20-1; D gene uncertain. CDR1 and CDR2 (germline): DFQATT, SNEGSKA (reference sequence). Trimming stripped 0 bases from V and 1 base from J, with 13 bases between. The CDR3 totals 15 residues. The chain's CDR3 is CSARDGRGGSYEQYF. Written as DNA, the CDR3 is TGCAGTGCTAGAGATGGGCGAGGCGGATCCTACGAGCAGTACTTC.